The 19 T cell receptor beta chains given below trace back to one sample, sequenced in a study of Ad26.COV2.S vaccination and SARS-CoV-2 variants. Indicated treatment: some 20 received Ad26.COV2.S at low or high dose, single or two shots; roughly five received placebo; per-sample allocation not given. All samples were drawn on day 63, counting from the first vaccine or placebo injection. The repertoire was sequenced with immunoSEQ multiplex PCR; TCRdb's copy has only in-frame clones and lacks some. The sample contains roughly 380,000 clones, around 89% of which appear only once. The material was peripheral blood, obtained in a trial of Ad26.COV2.S vaccine versus placebo. Every receptor here comes from a person aged 18-65 years who received the Ad26.COV2.S COVID-19 vaccine or a placebo.

V is TRBV6-4 and J is TRBJ2-1; D is possibly TRBD1 (6 bases). Germline CDR1 reads MRHNA; CDR2 reads SNTAGT. Deletions cut 6 bases from V and 0 bases from J, with 6 bases between. The CDR3 consists of 13 residues. The CDR3 DNA reads as TGTGCCAGCAGGGACAGCTCCTACAATGAGCAGTTCTTC. It is translated as CASRDSSYNEQFF.

J is TRBJ2-7 and V is TRBV9, with D tentatively TRBD2 (5 bases). V lost 3 bases to trimming and J lost 3 bases, with 13 bases between them. The CDR3 is 14 residues long. Germline V gene lookup returns CDR1 SGDLS and CDR2 YYNGEE. The CDR3 region has the DNA TGTGCCAGCAGCGGGAGGTCCGGGGACTACGAGCAGTACTTC. It yields the protein CASSGRSGDYEQYF. Drawing the rest from reference TRBV9 and TRBJ2-7, the complete variable domain is DSGVTQTPKHLITATGQRVTLRCSPRSGDLSVYWYQQSLDQGLQFLIQYYNGEERAKGNILERFSAQQFPDLHSELNLSSLELGDSALYFCASSGRSGDYEQYFGPGTRLTVT.

For this clone: The same CDR3 arises from other DNA sequences in this sample as well. The rearrangement joins TRBV18 to TRBJ2-3; 15 bases map to TRBD2. The V gene end was trimmed by 2 bases and the J gene end by 3 bases; junction bases not matched to a gene: 0. The CDR3 has 16 residues. Germline V gene lookup returns CDR1 KGHSH and CDR2 LQKENI. The CDR3 here is CASSPGLAGGTDTQYF. CDR3 in DNA: TGTGCCAGCTCACCAGGACTAGCGGGGGGGACAGATACGCAGTATTTT. Full variable domain (remainder filled in from reference TRBV18 and TRBJ2-3): NAGVMQNPRHLVRRRGQEARLRCSPMKGHSHVYWYRQLPEEGLKFMVYLQKENIIDESGMPKERFSAEFPKEGPSILRIQQVVRGDSAAYFCASSPGLAGGTDTQYFGPGTRLTVL.

This chain connects TRBV2 to TRBJ2-7; tentatively, D is TRBD2 (6 bases). Trimming took off 5 bases at V and 5 bases at J, with 10 bases between the two ends. This CDR3 has 12 amino acids. Germline loops: CDR1 SNHLY, CDR2 FYNNEI. The CDR3: CASSLGGNEQYF. The CDR3 DNA follows: TGTGCCAGCAGTCTTGGCGGGAACGAGCAGTACTTC.

V is TRBV7-9 and J is TRBJ1-3, with D possibly TRBD1 on 5 matching bases. Trimming removed 4 bases at V and 6 bases at J, with 13 bases between. The CDR3 runs 14 residues. The germline V gene encodes CDR1 SEHNR and CDR2 FQNEAQ (reference sequence). The CDR3 protein is CASSSGLLENTIYF. The CDR3 DNA is TGTGCCAGCAGCTCGGGACTGCTCGAAAACACCATATATTTT.

The rearrangement joins TRBV6-2 or TRBV6-3 to TRBJ2-1; 8 positions agree with TRBD2. The length of the CDR3 is 14 residues. J gave up 13 bases and V 6 bases, and 14 bases lay outside the gene matches. The germline gives CDR1 MNHEY, CDR2 SVGEGT. The CDR3 protein is CASSPTRDGGAQFF. The CDR3 nucleotides read TGTGCCAGCAGCCCTACCCGGGACGGGGGGGCTCAGTTCTTC.

The V call is TRBV3-1 (or the pseudogene TRBV3-2), the J call TRBJ1-1; D remains unclear. CDR1 is LGHDT, CDR2 YNNKEL, per germline (reference sequence). This CDR3 has 15 amino acids. The V end lost 0 bases, the J end lost 2 bases, and 10 bases lay between the germline ends. CDR3 region: CASSQDVGYNTEAFF. The CDR3 nucleotides are TGTGCCAGCAGCCAAGATGTAGGATATAACACTGAAGCTTTCTTT.

The genes are TRBV6-2 or TRBV6-3 and TRBJ2-7, with D perhaps TRBD1 (6 bases). With 4 bases removed from V and 6 bases from J, the gap between germline ends came to 22 bases. The CDR3 sequence is 16 residues long. Germline CDR1 reads MNHEY; CDR2 reads SVGEGT. The CDR3 loop reads CASSFAGAGFRSEQYF. The CDR3 DNA reads TGTGCCAGCAGTTTTGCAGGGGCCGGTTTTAGATCCGAGCAGTACTTC.

This chain links TRBV28 with TRBJ1-1; a possible D gene is TRBD1 (5 bases). Trimming took 8 bases from V and 7 from J, leaving 17 bases between them. The length of the CDR3 is 13 residues. Germline CDR1 is MDHEN and CDR2 is SYDVKM. In DNA, the CDR3 is TGTGCCAGCCGCACCGCCGACAGCCATGAAGCTTTCTTT. This gives the protein CASRTADSHEAFF.

The V and J genes are TRBV27 and TRBJ1-1, with a tentative D call TRBD1 (6 bases). Trimming left V 8 bases short and J 1 base short, with 11 bases between. The CDR3 is 13 amino acids. Per the germline V gene, CDR1 is MNHEY and CDR2 is SMNVEV (reference sequence). CDR3 coding DNA: TGTGCCAGCGGCTTGGACAGGAACACTGAAGCTTTCTTT. This sequence encodes CASGLDRNTEAFF.

The gene calls are TRBV28 and TRBJ1-2; D gene uncertain. This CDR3 spans 12 amino acids. The V gene's germline CDR1 is MDHEN and CDR2 SYDVKM. V was shortened by 5 bases and J by 4 bases, with 8 bases between the two germline ends. CDR3 sequence (DNA): TGTGCCAGCAGTACTGATGGCTATGGCTACACCTTC. It encodes CASSTDGYGYTF.

The rearrangement links TRBV3-1 (or the pseudogene TRBV3-2) to TRBJ2-3; tentative D call: TRBD1 (6 bases). CDR1 LGHDT and CDR2 YNNKEL come from the germline V gene (reference sequence). Between the trimmed V and J ends, which lost 0 bases and 3 bases, there was a span of 19 bases. The CDR3 runs 18 residues. CDR3 sequence: CASSQDSVQQGRTDTQYF. The CDR3, as DNA: TGTGCCAGCAGCCAAGATTCTGTACAGCAGGGGAGAACAGATACGCAGTATTTT.

The J gene is TRBJ1-6, the V gene TRBV10-3; 9 bases match TRBD1. Germline trimming cut 6 bases from V and 7 bases from J; bases unmatched to any gene: 4. This CDR3 has 14 residues. Germline loops: CDR1 ENHRY, CDR2 SYGVKD. In nucleotides, the CDR3 is TGTGCCATCAGGAAGACAGGGGGGAATTCACCCCTCCACTTT. Translated, it gives CAIRKTGGNSPLHF.

The chain combines TRBV10-3 with TRBJ1-3; D is unclear. Germline V gene sequence: CDR1 ENHRY, CDR2 SYGVKD. The V end lost 3 bases, the J end lost 2 bases, and 8 bases lay between the germline ends. The CDR3 is 14 residues long. CDR3 region: CAISEAGPGNTIYF. The CDR3 DNA is TGTGCCATCAGTGAAGCAGGCCCTGGAAACACCATATATTTT.

The rearrangement joins TRBV4-2 to TRBJ2-6; D may match TRBD1 or TRBD2 (5 bases each). Germline assignment: CDR1 LGHNA and CDR2 YNFKEQ. With 3 bases removed from V and 4 bases from J, the gap between germline ends came to 16 bases. The CDR3 totals 17 residues. DNA for the CDR3: TGTGCCAGCAGCCATCGTTGGGACCAGAGGGGGGCCAACGTCCTGACTTTC. This codes for CASSHRWDQRGANVLTF.

The rearrangement links TRBV15 to TRBJ2-1; D is unclear. Trimming stripped 0 bases from V and 7 bases from J, with 16 bases between. The CDR3 spans 16 residues. Looked up from germline, CDR1 is LNHNV and CDR2 is YYDKDF (reference sequence). CDR3 amino acids: CATSRDGSSFRNEQFF. In nucleotides, the CDR3 is TGTGCCACCAGCAGAGATGGGTCCTCTTTCCGGAATGAGCAGTTCTTC.

This clone was counted only a few times. CDR3 protein: CASSKRDSEAFF. CDR3 DNA sequence: TGTGCCAGTAGTAAACGGGACAGTGAAGCTTTCTTT. This chain uses TRBV19 with TRBJ1-1, with 7 nucleotides matching TRBD1. Per germline, CDR1 LNHDA and CDR2 SQIVND (reference sequence). V trimming: 4 bases; J trimming: 7 bases; junction bases outside the gene matches: 3. The CDR3 has 12 amino acids. Drawing the rest from reference TRBV19 and TRBJ1-1, the complete variable domain is DGGITQSPKYLFRKEGQNVTLSCEQNLNHDAMYWYRQDPGQGLRLIYYSQIVNDFQKGDIAEGYSVSREKKESFPLTVTSAQKNPTAFYLCASSKRDSEAFFGQGTRLTVV.

The CDR3 DNA is TGTGCCAGTAGTATAGGTAGTGGGGGGGTGGTCGGAGATACGCAGTATTTT. It yields the protein CASSIGSGGVVGDTQYF. This chain connects TRBV19 to TRBJ2-3; TRBD2 matches 7 bases. There are 17 residues in the CDR3. Germline lookup yields CDR1 LNHDA and CDR2 SQIVND (reference sequence). Unmatched junction bases numbered 12, after V lost 1 base and J lost 5 bases.

This chain connects TRBV7-6 to TRBJ1-4; D is perhaps TRBD1 (5 bases). CDR3 length equals 14 residues. The germline gives CDR1 SGHVS, CDR2 FNYEAQ. V lost 4 bases and J 7 bases, leaving 13 bases between the germline ends. CDR3 loop: CASSYQGGVEKLFF. CDR3 DNA sequence: TGTGCCAGCAGCTATCAGGGAGGGGTTGAAAAACTGTTTTTT.